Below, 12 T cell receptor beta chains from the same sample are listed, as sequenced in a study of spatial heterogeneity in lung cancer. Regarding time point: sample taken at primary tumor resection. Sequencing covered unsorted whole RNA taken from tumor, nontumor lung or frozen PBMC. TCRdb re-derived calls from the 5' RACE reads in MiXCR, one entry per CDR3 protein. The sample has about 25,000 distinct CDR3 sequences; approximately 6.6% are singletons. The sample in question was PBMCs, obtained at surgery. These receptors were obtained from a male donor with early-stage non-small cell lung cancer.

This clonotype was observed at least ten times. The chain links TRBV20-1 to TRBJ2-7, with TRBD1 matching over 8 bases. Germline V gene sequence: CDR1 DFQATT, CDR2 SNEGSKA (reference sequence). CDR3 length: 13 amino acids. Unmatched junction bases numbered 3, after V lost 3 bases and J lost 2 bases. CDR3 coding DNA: TGCAGTGCTAGGACAGGGGTGGCCTACGAGCAGTACTTC. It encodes CSARTGVAYEQYF.

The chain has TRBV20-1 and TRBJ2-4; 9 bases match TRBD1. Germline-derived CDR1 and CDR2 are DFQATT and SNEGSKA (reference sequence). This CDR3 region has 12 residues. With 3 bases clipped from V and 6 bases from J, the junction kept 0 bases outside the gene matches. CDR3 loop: CSARDRGNIQYF. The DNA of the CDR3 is TGCAGTGCTAGGGACAGGGGAAACATTCAGTACTTC.

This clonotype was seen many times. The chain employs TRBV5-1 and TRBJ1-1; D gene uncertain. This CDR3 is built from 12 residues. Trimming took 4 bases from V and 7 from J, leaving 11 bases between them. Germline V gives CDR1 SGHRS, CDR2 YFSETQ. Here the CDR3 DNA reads TGCGCCAGCAGCCTGGGTTACGGTGAAGCTTTCTTT. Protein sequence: CASSLGYGEAFF.

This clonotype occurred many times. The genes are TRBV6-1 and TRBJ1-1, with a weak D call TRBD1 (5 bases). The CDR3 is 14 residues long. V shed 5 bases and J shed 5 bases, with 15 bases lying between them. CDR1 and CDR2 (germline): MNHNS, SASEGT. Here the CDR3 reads CASSHGTRGTEAFF. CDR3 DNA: TGTGCCAGCAGTCATGGGACTCGGGGTACTGAAGCTTTCTTT.

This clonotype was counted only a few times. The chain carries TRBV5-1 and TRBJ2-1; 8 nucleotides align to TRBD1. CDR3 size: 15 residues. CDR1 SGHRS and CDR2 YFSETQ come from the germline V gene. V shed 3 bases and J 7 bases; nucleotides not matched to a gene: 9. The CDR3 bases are TGCGCCAGCAGCTCCAGGGGGCAGAACGGGAATGAGCAGTTCTTC. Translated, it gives CASSSRGQNGNEQFF.

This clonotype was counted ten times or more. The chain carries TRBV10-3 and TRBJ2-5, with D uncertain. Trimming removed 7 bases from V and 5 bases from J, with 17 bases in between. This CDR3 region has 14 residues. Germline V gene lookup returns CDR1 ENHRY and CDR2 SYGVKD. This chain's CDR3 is CAITPGLKGETQYF. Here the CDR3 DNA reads TGTGCCATCACCCCGGGCCTCAAAGGGGAGACCCAGTACTTC.

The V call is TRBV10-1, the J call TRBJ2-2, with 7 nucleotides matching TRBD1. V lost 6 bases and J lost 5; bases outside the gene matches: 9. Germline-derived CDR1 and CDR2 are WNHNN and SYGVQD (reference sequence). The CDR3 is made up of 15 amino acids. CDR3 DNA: TGCGCCAGCAGCGACGACAGGGTTGGGACCGGGGAGCTGTTTTTT. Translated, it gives CASSDDRVGTGELFF.

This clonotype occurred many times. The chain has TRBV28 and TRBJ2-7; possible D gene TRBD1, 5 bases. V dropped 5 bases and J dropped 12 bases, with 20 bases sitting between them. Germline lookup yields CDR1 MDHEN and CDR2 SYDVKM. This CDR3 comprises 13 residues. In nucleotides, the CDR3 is TGTGCCAGCAGTCTCAAACCTCACTCAGGGCCGTACTTC. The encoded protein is CASSLKPHSGPYF.

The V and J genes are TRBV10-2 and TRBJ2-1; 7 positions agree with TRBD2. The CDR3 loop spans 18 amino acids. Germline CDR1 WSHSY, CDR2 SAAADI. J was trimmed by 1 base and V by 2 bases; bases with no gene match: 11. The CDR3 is CASSETLGGRASYNEQFF. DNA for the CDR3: TGCGCCAGCAGTGAGACCCTGGGAGGGAGGGCGTCCTACAATGAGCAGTTCTTC.

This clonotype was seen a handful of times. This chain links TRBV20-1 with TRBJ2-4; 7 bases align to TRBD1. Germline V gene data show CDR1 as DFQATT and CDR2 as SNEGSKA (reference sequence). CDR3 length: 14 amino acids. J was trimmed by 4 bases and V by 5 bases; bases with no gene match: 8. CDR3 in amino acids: CSAYDRAFKNIQYF. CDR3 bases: TGCAGTGCTTACGACAGGGCATTTAAAAACATTCAGTACTTC.

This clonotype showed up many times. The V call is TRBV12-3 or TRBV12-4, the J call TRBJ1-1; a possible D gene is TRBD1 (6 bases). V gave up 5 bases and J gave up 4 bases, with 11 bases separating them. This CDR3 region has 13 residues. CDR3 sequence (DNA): TGTGCCAGCAGTGAACAGGGTAGCACTGAAGCTTTCTTT. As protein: CASSEQGSTEAFF.

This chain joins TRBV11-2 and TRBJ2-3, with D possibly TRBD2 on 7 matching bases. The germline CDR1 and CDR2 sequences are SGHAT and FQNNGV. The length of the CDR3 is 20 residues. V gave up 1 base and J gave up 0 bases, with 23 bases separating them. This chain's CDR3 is CASSLGIGRLGGPSTDTQYF. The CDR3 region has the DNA TGTGCCAGCAGCTTAGGGATAGGTCGGTTGGGGGGGCCTAGCACAGATACGCAGTATTTT.